This entry lists 24 T cell receptor beta chains sequenced from one sample in a study of cytomegalovirus exposure and HLA in healthy donors. Primers included in the PCR were 60 Vbeta and 13 Jbeta primers. Repertoires were generated with immunoSEQ multiplex PCR, while TCRdb's copy carries only in-frame clones and drops some. The sample totals tens of thousands of clones. Sequencing was performed on PBMCs. All receptors derive from a woman aged 45-60 years in good health and CMV-seropositive.

The rearrangement joins TRBV29-1 to TRBJ1-2; TRBD1 is a possible D gene (5 bases). V was trimmed by 2 bases and J by 3 bases, leaving 13 bases between them. The CDR3 totals 14 residues. In germline, CDR1 is SQVTM, CDR2 ANQGSEA. The CDR3 sequence is CSVEQSDSDYGYTF. CDR3 DNA sequence: TGCAGCGTTGAACAGTCCGACAGTGACTATGGCTACACCTTC.

This chain's CDR3 is CASSALSTASGNSPLHF. The CDR3 nucleotides read TGTGCCAGTAGTGCGCTCTCGACAGCCAGTGGGAATTCACCCCTCCACTTT. The chain is built from TRBV19 and TRBJ1-6; possibly TRBD1 for D (5 bases). The length of the CDR3 is 17 residues. The germline gives CDR1 LNHDA, CDR2 SQIVND (reference sequence). Trimming pared 5 bases from V and 7 bases from J, leaving 21 bases between.

The chain employs TRBV19 and TRBJ1-6; 9 positions agree with TRBD1. CDR3 length equals 15 residues. Germline CDR1 is LNHDA and CDR2 is SQIVND (reference sequence). J gave up 10 bases and V 3 bases, and 7 bases lay outside the gene matches. The CDR3 region is CASSIGGTGKSPLHF. The CDR3 DNA reads as TGTGCCAGTAGTATCGGGGGGACAGGGAAGTCACCCCTCCACTTT.

V is TRBV6-5 and J is TRBJ2-1; 7 positions match TRBD2. The ends lost 4 bases at V and 5 bases at J; junction bases unmatched: 11. The CDR3 runs 16 residues. CDR1 is MNHEY and CDR2 is SVGAGI in the germline V gene. The CDR3 coding sequence is TGTGCCAGCAGTTCCCTGGACGGGAGGACCAACAATGAGCAGTTCTTC. Encoded protein: CASSSLDGRTNNEQFF.

The chain combines TRBV5-4 with TRBJ1-5, with D maybe TRBD1 (6 bases). Germline assignment: CDR1 SGHNT and CDR2 YYREEE (reference sequence). The ends were cut back, 0 bases at V and 2 bases at J, with 6 bases in the middle. This CDR3 has 14 amino acids. The CDR3 loop is CASSLAGGNQPQHF. The CDR3 nucleotides read TGTGCCAGCAGCTTGGCAGGGGGCAATCAGCCCCAGCATTTT.

The rearrangement uses TRBV7-9 and TRBJ2-6; possibly TRBD1 for D (5 bases). The germline gives CDR1 SEHNR, CDR2 FQNEAQ (reference sequence). The CDR3 is 15 amino acids. V gave up 2 bases and J gave up 2 bases, with 7 bases separating them. The chain's CDR3 is CASSLTGPGANVLTF. In DNA form, the CDR3 reads TGTGCCAGCAGCTTAACAGGTCCTGGGGCCAACGTCCTGACTTTC.

The gene calls are TRBV15 and TRBJ2-1; 9 bases align to TRBD1. Germline V gene lookup returns CDR1 LNHNV and CDR2 YYDKDF (reference sequence). With V trimmed by 2 bases and J by 5 bases, 4 bases remained unmatched. The CDR3 runs to 15 residues. The chain's CDR3 is CATSRYRDRDNEQFF. The CDR3 nucleotides are TGTGCCACCAGCAGATACCGGGACAGGGACAATGAGCAGTTCTTC.

The V gene is TRBV7-9, the J gene TRBJ2-7, with TRBD2 as a possible D gene (5 bases). V gave up 5 bases and J gave up 7 bases, with 15 bases separating them. Germline V CDR1 and CDR2: SEHNR, FQNEAQ (reference sequence). The CDR3 runs to 13 residues. Here the CDR3 DNA reads TGTGCCAGCAGCCGAGGGCCACGACGAGAGCAGTACTTC. Its protein product is CASSRGPRREQYF.

V usage is TRBV13 and J usage is TRBJ1-5, with 8 positions matching TRBD1. Germline lookup yields CDR1 PRHDT and CDR2 FYEKMQ (reference sequence). This CDR3 has 15 amino acids. Trimming cost V 4 bases and J 2 bases; bases outside gene matches: 4. The CDR3 region has the DNA TGTGCCAGCAGCTCAGGACAGGGCCGCAATCAGCCCCAGCATTTT. Its protein product is CASSSGQGRNQPQHF.

The chain carries TRBV11-2 and TRBJ2-3; no clear D. The CDR3 has 12 residues. Germline CDR1 SGHAT, CDR2 FQNNGV. Trimming took 5 bases from V and 3 from J, leaving 6 bases between them. The CDR3 spells CASSGLTDTQYF. The CDR3 DNA reads TGTGCCAGCAGCGGCCTTACAGATACGCAGTATTTT.

The V and J genes are TRBV5-1 and TRBJ2-1, with 9 nucleotides matching TRBD1. V shed 7 bases and J 6 bases; nucleotides not matched to a gene: 5. This CDR3 is built from 13 residues. The germline gives CDR1 SGHRS, CDR2 YFSETQ. CDR3 sequence reads: CASGETGGNEQFF. CDR3 nucleotide sequence: TGCGCCAGCGGAGAGACAGGGGGCAATGAGCAGTTCTTC.

The chain links TRBV4-1 to TRBJ2-1; 13 bases match TRBD2. With V trimmed by 0 bases and J by 8 bases, 4 bases remained unmatched. The CDR3 loop spans 16 amino acids. Germline CDR1 is MGHRA and CDR2 is YSYEKL. CDR3 in DNA: TGCGCCAGCAGCCAAGATGAACTAGCGGGAGGGTATGAGCAGTTCTTC. Encoded protein: CASSQDELAGGYEQFF.

DNA of the CDR3: TGTGCCAGCAAACCAGCAGGGGCAGCAACTAATGAAAAACTGTTTTTT. Translating it yields CASKPAGAATNEKLFF. This chain joins TRBV28 and TRBJ1-4; a possible D gene is TRBD1 (6 bases). The CDR3 length is 16 residues. Trimming took 7 bases from V and 0 from J, leaving 15 bases between them. The germline gives CDR1 MDHEN, CDR2 SYDVKM.

V and J are TRBV6-6 and TRBJ1-2; possible D gene TRBD1, 5 bases. Germline assignment: CDR1 MNHNY and CDR2 SVGAGI (reference sequence). The V gene lost 4 bases and the J gene lost 4 bases, with 13 bases spanning the gap. The CDR3 covers 14 residues. CDR3 residues: CASSSRRDTYGYTF. CDR3 nucleotide sequence: TGTGCCAGCAGTTCCCGCAGGGATACCTATGGCTACACCTTC.

This chain joins TRBV6-1 and TRBJ2-2; D might be TRBD1 (6 bases). Germline V gene sequence: CDR1 MNHNS, CDR2 SASEGT. This CDR3 contains 14 residues. Trimming stripped 5 bases from V and 4 bases from J, with 11 bases between. The CDR3 here is CASSNTGITGELFF. The CDR3 coding sequence is TGTGCCAGCAGTAATACAGGGATCACCGGGGAGCTGTTTTTT.

CDR3 protein: CASSQVVRTTDTQYF. The CDR3 bases are TGCGCCAGCAGCCAAGTTGTGAGAACGACAGATACGCAGTATTTT. The gene calls are TRBV4-1 and TRBJ2-3; D call uncertain. This CDR3 spans 15 amino acids. V was pared by 1 base and J by 3 bases, with 11 bases between. Germline CDR1 is MGHRA and CDR2 is YSYEKL.

The J gene is TRBJ2-1, the V gene TRBV11-2; no clear D gene. Germline CDR1 reads SGHAT; CDR2 reads FQNNGV. V lost 0 bases and J 9 bases, leaving 6 bases between the germline ends. CDR3 length: 12 amino acids. The DNA of the CDR3 is TGTGCCAGCAGCTTAGACCTACGTGAGCAGTTCTTC. This sequence encodes CASSLDLREQFF.

The chain joins TRBV5-6 to TRBJ2-7; possibly TRBD1 for D (5 bases). Germline CDR1 is SGHDT and CDR2 is YYEEEE. CDR3 length: 13 residues. The V gene lost 4 bases and the J gene lost 4 bases, with 12 bases spanning the gap. CDR3 sequence (DNA): TGTGCCAGCAGCATCAGGGCGTCGTACGAGCAGTACTTC. Translation: CASSIRASYEQYF.

V is TRBV4-1 and J is TRBJ2-7; no definite D call. The CDR3 is made up of 14 amino acids. From germline, CDR1 is MGHRA and CDR2 YSYEKL. The V end was cut by 1 base, the J end by 1 base, with 8 bases between. The CDR3 region has the DNA TGCGCCAGCAGCCAAGGGGCAGTTTCCTACGAGCAGTACTTC. It yields the protein CASSQGAVSYEQYF.

The chain couples TRBV10-2 to TRBJ1-2; 8 nucleotides match TRBD1. This CDR3 is built from 13 residues. CDR1 WSHSY and CDR2 SAAADI come from the germline V gene. The V gene end was trimmed by 8 bases and the J gene end by 5 bases; junction bases not matched to a gene: 7. CDR3 sequence: CASLAGQGYGYTF. CDR3 in DNA: TGCGCCAGCCTGGCTGGACAGGGTTATGGCTACACCTTC.

The V gene is TRBV27, the J gene TRBJ1-1; 8 nucleotides agree with TRBD1. The CDR3 has 18 residues. Germline-derived CDR1 and CDR2 are MNHEY and SMNVEV (reference sequence). The J segment lost 0 bases and the V segment lost 6 bases, leaving 15 bases of the junction unmatched. Here the CDR3 reads CASREVTNRGRLNTEAFF. The DNA for the CDR3 is TGTGCCAGCAGGGAAGTTACGAACAGGGGGAGGCTGAACACTGAAGCTTTCTTT.

The chain has TRBV18 and TRBJ1-2; perhaps TRBD1 as D (5 bases). The CDR3 has 14 amino acids. Per germline, CDR1 KGHSH and CDR2 LQKENI. Trimming left V 6 bases short and J 0 bases short, with 11 bases between. The CDR3 DNA reads as TGTGCCAGCTCCCCTCGGGGGGCTAACTATGGCTACACCTTC. Protein product: CASSPRGANYGYTF. The full variable domain, completed using reference TRBV18 and TRBJ1-2, is NAGVMQNPRHLVRRRGQEARLRCSPMKGHSHVYWYRQLPEEGLKFMVYLQKENIIDESGMPKERFSAEFPKEGPSILRIQQVVRGDSAAYFCASSPRGANYGYTFGSGTRLTVV.

With respect to this clone: The junction departs from the called germline gene at one end, perhaps through a read error. V is TRBV11-2 and J is TRBJ2-7, with 7 bases lining up with TRBD1. The length of the CDR3 is 11 residues. CDR1 is SGHAT, CDR2 FQNNGV, per germline. Here the CDR3 reads CASSPEGQMSF. The DNA of the CDR3 is TGTGCCAGCAGCCCCGAGGGACAGATGTCTTTT.

This chain joins TRBV10-1 and TRBJ2-7; D is ambiguous. Germline assignment: CDR1 WNHNN and CDR2 SYGVQD (reference sequence). V was pared by 2 bases and J by 0 bases, with 5 bases between. The CDR3 is 13 residues long. CDR3 residues: CASSEGSSYEQYF. CDR3 in DNA: TGCGCCAGCAGTGAGGGTAGCTCCTACGAGCAGTACTTC.